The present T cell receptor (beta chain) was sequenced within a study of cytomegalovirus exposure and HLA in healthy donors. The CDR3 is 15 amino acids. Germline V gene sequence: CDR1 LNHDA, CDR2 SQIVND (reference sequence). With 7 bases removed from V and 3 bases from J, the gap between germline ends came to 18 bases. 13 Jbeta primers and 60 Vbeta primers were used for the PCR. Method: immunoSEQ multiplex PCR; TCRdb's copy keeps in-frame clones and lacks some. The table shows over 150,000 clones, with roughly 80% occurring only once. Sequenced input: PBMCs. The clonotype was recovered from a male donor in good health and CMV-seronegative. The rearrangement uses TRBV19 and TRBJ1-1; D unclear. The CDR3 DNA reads TGTGCCAGTAAGACTCTAGAGGGCATGCACACTGAAGCTTTCTTT. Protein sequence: CASKTLEGMHTEAFF.